This TCR beta chain derives from a study of blood T cell repertoires in COVID-19. For the study at large: Researchers got acute and convalescent COVID-19 samples from the United States, Italy and Spain. PBMCs, B-cell-depleted T cells, or T cells provided the cDNA or gDNA that made up the material.

Authors' processing steps: By means of reference gene primer amplification, nucleated cell counts were estimated. Using immunoSEQ multiplex PCR, the repertoire was profiled, and TCRdb retains in-frame clones only, with some absent. V, J and clone size are those of that table, while D and trimming were read from the DNA. The top ten hold 0.7% of the sample, which has 450,000 to 600,000 clones, around 87% seen once. The CDR3 consists of 14 residues. V was pared by 2 bases and J by 7 bases, with 11 bases between. CDR1 and CDR2 from the germline V gene are MNHNS and SASEGT. Grouping used clinical history reported by participants in a survey and questionnaire.

This chain connects TRBV6-1 to TRBJ2-2; D possibly corresponds to TRBD1 (6 bases). What was sequenced was PBMCs or T cells enriched from blood (not recorded which). The clonotype comes from a woman between 18 and 29 years old who had recovered from COVID-19. The CDR3 reads CASSELGAGGELFF. CDR3 in DNA: TGTGCCAGCAGTGAACTGGGGGCAGGCGGGGAGCTGTTTTTT.